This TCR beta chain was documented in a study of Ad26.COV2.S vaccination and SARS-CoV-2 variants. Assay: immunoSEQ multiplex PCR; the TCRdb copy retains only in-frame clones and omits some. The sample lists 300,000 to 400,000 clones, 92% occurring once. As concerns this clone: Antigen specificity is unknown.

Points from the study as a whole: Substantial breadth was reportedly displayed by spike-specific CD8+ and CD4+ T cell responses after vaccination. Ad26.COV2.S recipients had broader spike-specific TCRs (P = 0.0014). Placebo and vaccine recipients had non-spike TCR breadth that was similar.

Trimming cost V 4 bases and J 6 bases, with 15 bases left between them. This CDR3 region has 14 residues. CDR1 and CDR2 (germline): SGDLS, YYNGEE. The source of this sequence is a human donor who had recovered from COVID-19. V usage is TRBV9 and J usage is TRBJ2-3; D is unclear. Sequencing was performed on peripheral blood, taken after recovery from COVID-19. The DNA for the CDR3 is TGTGCCAGCAGCTCCCGACCCCTTTCGGATACGCAGTATTTT. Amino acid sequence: CASSSRPLSDTQYF.